This passage covers 20 T cell receptor beta chains from one sample sequenced in a study of siplizumab effects on memory and regulatory T cells. Profiling relied on immunoSEQ multiplex PCR, and the TCRdb table lists in-frame clones only, not all of them. The table shows 62,000 or so clones, with 75% to 90% occurring only once. Sample: memory CD4+ T cells sorted from blood. The receptors were sampled from a human donor in good health.

The CDR3, as DNA: TGCGCCAGCAGTCAAGGACTCCGCGAGTTCTTC. Encoded protein: CASSQGLREFF. The chain is built from TRBV23-1 and TRBJ2-1; D possibly corresponds to TRBD2 (5 bases). TRBV23-1 qualifies as an ORF whose function is uncertain. Trimming stripped 2 bases from V and 14 bases from J, with 10 bases between. The CDR3 is 11 amino acids.

The chain has TRBV28 and TRBJ1-6; 10 nucleotides match TRBD1. The germline gives CDR1 MDHEN, CDR2 SYDVKM. This CDR3 comprises 14 residues. V was clipped by 7 bases and J by 18 bases; unmatched bases: 15. DNA for the CDR3: TGTGCCAGCACCCCCGGTCCCCGACAGGGGGCACCCCACTTT. It codes for CASTPGPRQGAPHF.

The chain carries TRBV30 and TRBJ2-5; D unresolved. The V end lost 0 bases, the J end lost 5 bases, and 4 bases lay between the germline ends. Germline CDR1 reads GTSNPN; CDR2 reads SVGIG (reference sequence). This CDR3 is built from 11 residues. This chain's CDR3 is CAWSVGETQYF. CDR3 nucleotide sequence: TGTGCCTGGAGTGTAGGGGAGACCCAGTACTTC.

This clone was observed a handful of times. CDR3 coding DNA: TGTGCCAGCAGCGTAAGGGGAGGTCCAGAGACCCAGTACTTC. It specifies CASSVRGGPETQYF. The V and J genes are TRBV9 and TRBJ2-5, with D perhaps TRBD2 (6 bases). Germline V lookup: CDR1 SGDLS, CDR2 YYNGEE. V lost 1 base and J 4 bases, leaving 11 bases between the germline ends. This CDR3 contains 14 residues.

V is TRBV6-1 and J is TRBJ1-2, with 7 nucleotides matching TRBD1. The V segment lost 11 bases and the J segment 7 bases; nucleotides outside the gene matches: 7. The CDR3 runs 11 residues. Per germline, CDR1 MNHNS and CDR2 SASEGT. CDR3 coding DNA: TGTGCCTCGGGCAGGACAGGTGGCTACACCTTC. It specifies CASGRTGGYTF.

The chain uses TRBV7-6 and TRBJ1-3; maybe TRBD1 (6 bases). The CDR3 totals 15 residues. Between the trimmed V and J ends, which lost 6 bases and 0 bases, there was a span of 12 bases. Germline V gene sequence: CDR1 SGHVS, CDR2 FNYEAQ. The CDR3 region is CASSRDTTSGNTIYF. CDR3 sequence (DNA): TGTGCCAGCAGTCGGGACACAACCTCTGGAAACACCATATATTTT.

This chain joins TRBV10-3 and TRBJ2-3, with TRBD2 matching 8 bases. Germline trimming cut 8 bases from V and 2 bases from J; bases unmatched to any gene: 9. The CDR3 length is 15 residues. The V gene's germline CDR1 is ENHRY and CDR2 SYGVKD. The DNA for the CDR3 is TGTGCCATCGGCGCAACGGGAGGGAACACAGATACGCAGTATTTT. Protein sequence: CAIGATGGNTDTQYF.

The table lists this clone with many counts. The genes are TRBV27 and TRBJ1-6; 8 bases fit TRBD1. Germline CDR1 is MNHEY and CDR2 is SMNVEV (reference sequence). The CDR3 contains 14 residues. Trimming at V came to 7 bases and at J to 4 bases, leaving 3 bases not matched to a gene. The CDR3 coding sequence is TGTGCCAGCACCCGACAGGGGTATAATTCACCCCTCCACTTT. As protein: CASTRQGYNSPLHF.

This clone was observed once. This rearrangement joins TRBV14 to TRBJ1-6; D unclear. The V end lost 0 bases, the J end lost 13 bases, and 10 bases lay between the germline ends. CDR1 and CDR2 from the germline V gene are SGHDN and FVKESK. CDR3 length: 13 amino acids. CDR3 sequence: CASSQDTRAPLHF. CDR3 bases: TGTGCCAGCAGCCAAGATACGAGGGCCCCCCTCCACTTT.

The chain combines TRBV5-1 with TRBJ1-1; D gene ambiguous. V lost 5 bases, J lost 5 bases, and 10 bases lay in between. The germline CDR1 and CDR2 sequences are SGHRS and YFSETQ. The CDR3 length is 12 residues. The CDR3 coding sequence is TGCGCCAGCAGTCGGTTCGGTACTGAAGCTTTCTTT. Translated, it gives CASSRFGTEAFF.

This clone came up a few times. Other nucleotide sequences in the sample specify the same CDR3. The chain recombines TRBV5-6 with TRBJ2-7; either TRBD1 or TRBD2 may supply D (5 bases each). The V gene's germline CDR1 is SGHDT and CDR2 YYEEEE. The CDR3 is made up of 14 amino acids. V lost 4 bases, J lost 4 bases, and 15 bases lay in between. CDR3 region: CASSKGQGRYEQYF. CDR3 bases: TGTGCCAGCAGCAAAGGACAAGGGAGATACGAGCAGTACTTC.

The J gene is TRBJ2-7, the V gene TRBV15, with TRBD2 as a possible D gene (6 bases). Trimming took 7 bases from V and 0 from J, leaving 16 bases between them. CDR1 is LNHNV and CDR2 is YYDKDF in the germline V gene (reference sequence). There are 15 residues in the CDR3. The CDR3 nucleotides are TGTGCCACCATGGCCCGGGACTCCAACTCCTACGAGCAGTACTTC. Its translation: CATMARDSNSYEQYF.

This clone was recorded once. This sequence joins TRBV6-1 and TRBJ2-5, with 7 positions matching TRBD1. The CDR3 spans 13 residues. Germline CDR1 reads MNHNS; CDR2 reads SASEGT. The V and J ends lost 6 bases and 4 bases, in that order; junction bases with no gene match: 5. Here the CDR3 DNA reads TGTGCCAGCAGAGCGACAGGGCTAGAGACCCAGTACTTC. Protein product: CASRATGLETQYF.

A note on this clone: Other nucleotide sequences in the sample specify the same CDR3. The rearrangement uses TRBV7-2 and TRBJ1-6; D is unclear. The germline V gene encodes CDR1 SGHTA and CDR2 FQGNSA. Trimming took 2 bases from V and 9 from J, leaving 17 bases between them. The CDR3 is made up of 16 amino acids. The CDR3 reads CASSLNLAKQGSPLHF. CDR3 nucleotide sequence: TGTGCCAGCAGCTTAAATCTGGCCAAACAAGGTTCACCCCTCCACTTT.

The gene calls are TRBV6-5 and TRBJ1-1; the D is unclear. There are 15 residues in the CDR3. The germline V gene encodes CDR1 MNHEY and CDR2 SVGAGI. Trimming stripped 5 bases from V and 1 base from J, with 14 bases between. CDR3 sequence reads: CASSPPGGRNTEAFF. The CDR3 bases are TGTGCCAGCAGTCCTCCCGGCGGTAGGAACACTGAAGCTTTCTTT.

This clone was observed once. V and J are TRBV30 and TRBJ1-4, with TRBD1 as a possible D gene (5 bases). CDR3 length: 13 amino acids. Trimming took off 1 base at V and 5 bases at J, with 8 bases between the two ends. Germline V gene data show CDR1 as GTSNPN and CDR2 as SVGIG (reference sequence). This chain's CDR3 is CAWSAGQNEKLFF. The CDR3 nucleotides are TGTGCCTGGAGTGCGGGGCAGAATGAAAAACTGTTTTTT.

The rearrangement joins TRBV6-1 to TRBJ2-7, with TRBD1 as a possible D gene (5 bases). Trimming removed 0 bases at V and 9 bases at J, with 6 bases between. This CDR3 has 11 residues. Germline assignment: CDR1 MNHNS and CDR2 SASEGT. CDR3 sequence (DNA): TGTGCCAGCAGTGAAGCTAGGGGGCAGTACTTC. It translates to CASSEARGQYF.

This chain uses TRBV2 with TRBJ2-3, with D possibly TRBD2 on 6 matching bases. The CDR3 length is 15 residues. CDR1 is SNHLY and CDR2 is FYNNEI in the germline V gene. V was cut by 2 bases and J by 4 bases, with 13 bases left in between. CDR3 sequence reads: CASSESRDWADTQYF. The DNA of the CDR3 is TGTGCCAGCAGTGAATCCCGGGACTGGGCAGATACGCAGTATTTT.

The chain combines TRBV6-1 with TRBJ2-1, with TRBD2 matching over 14 bases. The length of the CDR3 is 19 residues. CDR1 and CDR2 (germline): MNHNS, SASEGT. V lost 2 bases and J lost 4; bases outside the gene matches: 10. The DNA of the CDR3 is TGTGCCAGCAGTGAATTGGGGACTAGCGGGAGAACGTCATACAATGAGCAGTTCTTC. Translated, it gives CASSELGTSGRTSYNEQFF.

This CDR3 is CASSEEGRSPPIYEQYF. Written as DNA, the CDR3 is TGTGCCAGCAGTGAAGAGGGGAGGAGTCCCCCCATCTACGAGCAGTACTTC. V usage is TRBV2 and J usage is TRBJ2-7, with a weak D call TRBD2 (6 bases). Germline CDR1 is SNHLY and CDR2 is FYNNEI. The CDR3 runs to 17 residues. V was shortened by 1 base and J by 3 bases, with 19 bases between the two germline ends.